This record concerns one T cell receptor (beta chain) sequence. Antigen specificity is unknown. These data come from a study of cytomegalovirus exposure and HLA in healthy donors. The study, taken as a whole, reports: Only CMV serostatus was available as immune exposure information.

The ends were cut back, 5 bases at V and 3 bases at J, with 13 bases in the middle. This CDR3 comprises 14 residues. Germline V gene data show CDR1 as SGHAT and CDR2 as FQNNGV. This PCR relied on a set of 60 Vbeta primers and 13 Jbeta primers. TCRdb's copy holds only in-frame clones and misses some; the assay was immunoSEQ multiplex PCR. The sample has some 160,000 clones, approximately 79% seen once. Though probably carrying unrecorded immune exposures, donors were nominally healthy at sampling. Sequenced input: PBMCs. This receptor was taken from a woman aged 25-40 years in good health and CMV-seronegative. J is TRBJ1-2 and V is TRBV11-2; tentative D call: TRBD1 (6 bases). CDR3: CASSNRVRDYGYTF. The DNA of the CDR3 is TGTGCCAGCAGCAACAGGGTACGGGACTATGGCTACACCTTC.